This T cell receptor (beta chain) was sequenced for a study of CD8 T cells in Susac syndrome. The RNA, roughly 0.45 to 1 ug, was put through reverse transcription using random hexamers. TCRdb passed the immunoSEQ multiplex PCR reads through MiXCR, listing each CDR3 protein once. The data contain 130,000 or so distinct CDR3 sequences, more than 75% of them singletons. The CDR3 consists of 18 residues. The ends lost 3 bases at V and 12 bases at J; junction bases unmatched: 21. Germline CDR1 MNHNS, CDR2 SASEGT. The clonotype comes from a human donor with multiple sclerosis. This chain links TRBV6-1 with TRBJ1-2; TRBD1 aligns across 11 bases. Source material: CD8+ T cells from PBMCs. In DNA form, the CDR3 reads TGTGCCAGCAGTGATCGCGAAATCGGGACAGGGGGAAGCATTAGCGACACCTTC. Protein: CASSDREIGTGGSISDTF.